The 22 T cell receptor beta chains below come from one sample, sequenced in a study of T-cell memory formation after mild COVID-19. TCRdb redid the calling of the 5' RACE reads with MiXCR, one entry per CDR3 protein. The sample shows roughly 300,000 distinct CDR3 sequences, roughly 15% of them seen only once. Sequencing was done on a sample of PBMCs or a T cell subset sorted from them (not recorded which). These receptors all stem from a man between 18 and 29 years old who had mild COVID-19 (a few samples of this study predate the infection). Cell type and time point are not known.

The chain carries TRBV7-9 and TRBJ2-1, with D uncertain. Germline-derived CDR1 and CDR2 are SEHNR and FQNEAQ (reference sequence). CDR3 size: 12 residues. The V end lost 3 bases, the J end lost 10 bases, and 10 bases lay between the germline ends. CDR3 sequence reads: CASSLDGLEQFF. The DNA for the CDR3 is TGTGCCAGCAGCTTGGACGGTCTGGAGCAGTTCTTC.

V usage is TRBV4-3 and J usage is TRBJ1-6, with no clear D. V dropped 1 base and J dropped 0 bases, with 16 bases sitting between them. The CDR3 has 19 amino acids. Per the germline V gene, CDR1 is LGHNA and CDR2 is YSLEER. CDR3: CASSQGRVSRGSYNSPLHF. In nucleotides, the CDR3 is TGCGCCAGCAGCCAAGGACGAGTGAGCCGGGGCTCCTATAATTCACCCCTCCACTTT.

The chain has TRBV7-9 and TRBJ1-1; D is unresolved. The CDR3 spans 12 residues. The germline V and J ends were trimmed by 5 bases and 5 bases, with 9 bases remaining between them. Per the germline V gene, CDR1 is SEHNR and CDR2 is FQNEAQ (reference sequence). The CDR3 DNA is TGTGCCAGCAGCGCGACCGGGACTGAAGCTTTCTTT. Its protein product is CASSATGTEAFF.

In this sample, this clonotype turned up a few times. The gene calls are TRBV7-2 and TRBJ2-7, with TRBD1 identical over 7 bases. The CDR3 contains 13 residues. Germline CDR1 and CDR2: SGHTA and FQGNSA. After removal of 3 bases from V and 3 bases from J, the junction contained 2 bases not matched to a gene. CDR3 loop: CASSLDRNYEQYV. For the CDR3, the DNA is TGTGCCAGCAGCTTGGACAGGAACTACGAGCAGTACGTC.

The chain uses TRBV20-1 and TRBJ1-6; D unresolved. The CDR3 is 16 amino acids. Germline V CDR1 and CDR2: DFQATT, SNEGSKA (reference sequence). The V end was cut by 0 bases, the J end by 8 bases, with 17 bases between. CDR3 in amino acids: CSARDHEIREDSPLHF. CDR3 nucleotides: TGCAGTGCTAGAGACCATGAGATAAGAGAGGATTCACCCCTCCACTTT.

This clonotype came up a few times. J is TRBJ2-2 and V is TRBV29-1; 7 nucleotides agree with TRBD2. The germline gives CDR1 SQVTM, CDR2 ANQGSEA. CDR3 length: 15 amino acids. The V and J ends lost 1 base and 2 bases, in that order; junction bases with no gene match: 4. The CDR3 loop is CSVEAGRGNTGELFF. The CDR3 nucleotides are TGCAGCGTTGAAGCTGGGAGGGGAAACACCGGGGAGCTGTTTTTT.

The chain couples TRBV7-7 to TRBJ2-2; possible D gene TRBD2, 5 bases. V gave up 5 bases and J gave up 4 bases, with 11 bases separating them. The length of the CDR3 is 14 residues. Germline assignment: CDR1 SSHAT and CDR2 FNYEAQ (reference sequence). The CDR3 here is CASSPDYLTGELFF. The CDR3 nucleotides are TGTGCCAGCAGCCCCGACTACCTCACCGGGGAGCTGTTTTTT.

This clonotype was observed a handful of times. The V gene is TRBV11-2, the J gene TRBJ2-3; D is perhaps TRBD2 (5 bases). Trimming shortened V by 6 bases and J by 0 bases, and 13 bases separated the two germline ends. Germline V lookup: CDR1 SGHAT, CDR2 FQNNGV. This CDR3 comprises 15 residues. The CDR3: CASRTWRRSTDTQYF. The CDR3 coding sequence is TGTGCCAGCAGGACCTGGCGGAGGAGCACAGATACGCAGTATTTT.

The CDR3 DNA reads TGTGCCATCAGTGCGACAGGGGTCCAAGAGACCCAGTACTTC. Translating gives CAISATGVQETQYF. The gene calls are TRBV10-3 and TRBJ2-5, with TRBD1 identical over 8 bases. This CDR3 contains 14 residues. The J segment lost 1 base and the V segment lost 4 bases, leaving 2 bases of the junction unmatched. Germline V gene data show CDR1 as ENHRY and CDR2 as SYGVKD.

This clonotype has more than one count but fewer than ten. The rearrangement joins TRBV7-3 to TRBJ1-1, with D uncertain. The CDR3 is made up of 13 amino acids. CDR1 and CDR2 (germline): SGHTA, FQGTGA. V was pared by 6 bases and J by 2 bases, with 10 bases between. The CDR3 DNA follows: TGTGCCAGCAGTACCAGGCGCAACACTGAAGCTTTCTTT. Translation: CASSTRRNTEAFF.

The chain carries TRBV30 and TRBJ1-1; D not certain. Germline V gene data show CDR1 as GTSNPN and CDR2 as SVGIG (reference sequence). V was cut by 5 bases and J by 5 bases, with 15 bases left in between. The CDR3 spans 13 residues. The CDR3 loop reads CAWEGSLGTEAFF. CDR3 coding DNA: TGTGCCTGGGAGGGTTCCCTGGGGACTGAAGCTTTCTTT.

V gene TRBV5-1 combines with J gene TRBJ2-5; 7 positions match TRBD2. Germline CDR1 is SGHRS and CDR2 is YFSETQ. V dropped 3 bases and J dropped 3; count of bases not matched to a gene: 8. This CDR3 region has 15 residues. This CDR3 reads CASSWVSAGEETQYF. CDR3 bases: TGCGCCAGCAGCTGGGTTTCGGCGGGGGAAGAGACCCAGTACTTC. Based on the CDR3 plus reference TRBV5-1 and TRBJ2-5, the full variable domain is KAGVTQTPRYLIKTRGQQVTLSCSPISGHRSVSWYQQTPGQGLQFLFEYFSETQRNKGNFPGRFSGRQFSNSRSEMNVSTLELGDSALYLCASSWVSAGEETQYFGPGTRLLVL.

V is TRBV7-6 and J is TRBJ2-3; D possibly corresponds to TRBD1 (7 bases). The CDR3 loop spans 17 amino acids. Germline assignment: CDR1 SGHVS and CDR2 FNYEAQ. The V end lost 2 bases, the J end lost 10 bases, and 25 bases lay between the germline ends. This CDR3 is CASSLTLRGIRDRAQYF. DNA for the CDR3: TGTGCCAGCAGCTTAACTCTTCGGGGGATTAGAGACAGGGCGCAGTATTTT.

The chain is built from TRBV7-2 and TRBJ2-7, with 7 nucleotides matching TRBD2. Germline CDR1 is SGHTA and CDR2 is FQGNSA. Unmatched junction bases numbered 11, after V lost 1 base and J lost 5 bases. The CDR3 is 16 residues long. The CDR3 is CASSLGSAGRVNEQYF. The CDR3 DNA is TGTGCCAGCAGCTTAGGGTCAGCAGGGAGGGTGAACGAGCAGTACTTC.

This sequence joins TRBV5-1 and TRBJ2-3; 8 bases agree with TRBD2. The V gene end was trimmed by 4 bases and the J gene end by 6 bases; junction bases not matched to a gene: 10. The CDR3 sequence is 15 residues long. Germline CDR1 and CDR2: SGHRS and YFSETQ. CDR3 in amino acids: CASSAGTRSFDTQYF. The CDR3, as DNA: TGCGCCAGCAGCGCCGGGACTAGATCATTTGATACGCAGTATTTT.

The chain has TRBV2 and TRBJ1-5, with TRBD1 matching 8 bases. Germline loops: CDR1 SNHLY, CDR2 FYNNEI. The V and J ends lost 6 bases and 3 bases, in that order; junction bases with no gene match: 1. The CDR3 length is 13 residues. Written as DNA, the CDR3 is TGTGCCAGCAGGGACAGGGCCAATCAGCCCCAGCATTTT. It encodes CASRDRANQPQHF.

V and J are TRBV25-1 and TRBJ2-2, with D perhaps matching TRBD1 (6 bases). Per germline, CDR1 MGHDK and CDR2 SYGVNS. The CDR3 runs to 12 residues. V gave up 8 bases and J gave up 6 bases, with 10 bases separating them. As DNA, the CDR3 is TGTGCCAGCCTACAGGGCGCCGGGGAGCTGTTTTTT. It is translated as CASLQGAGELFF. Complete variable domain (other parts from reference TRBV25-1 and TRBJ2-2): EADIYQTPRYLVIGTGKKITLECSQTMGHDKMYWYQQDPGMELHLIHYSYGVNSTEKGDLSSESTVSRIRTEHFPLTLESARPSHTSQYLCASLQGAGELFFGEGSRLTVL.

The chain is built from TRBV5-1 and TRBJ1-4; tentative D call: TRBD1 (5 bases). CDR3 length equals 14 residues. V was shortened by 0 bases and J by 7 bases, with 10 bases between the two germline ends. CDR1 and CDR2 (germline): SGHRS, YFSETQ. CDR3 nucleotides: TGCGCCAGCAGCTTGGTTCAGGGAAGTGAAAAACTGTTTTTT. As protein: CASSLVQGSEKLFF.

In its sample, this clonotype was seen a few times. V usage is TRBV11-2 and J usage is TRBJ1-4; a possible D gene is TRBD1 (5 bases). Trimming took 4 bases from V and 15 from J, leaving 15 bases between them. The CDR3 has 12 amino acids. Germline loops: CDR1 SGHAT, CDR2 FQNNGV. This chain's CDR3 is CASSSGLEGMFF. CDR3 DNA: TGTGCCAGCAGCTCGGGTCTCGAGGGGATGTTTTTT.

V is TRBV7-9 and J is TRBJ2-6; no clear D gene. V lost 5 bases and J 0 bases, leaving 8 bases between the germline ends. Germline lookup yields CDR1 SEHNR and CDR2 FQNEAQ (reference sequence). There are 15 residues in the CDR3. The CDR3, as DNA: TGTGCCAGCAGCCGAGTGAGCTCTGGGGCCAACGTCCTGACTTTC. Its protein product is CASSRVSSGANVLTF.

The chain employs TRBV20-1 and TRBJ1-1; D is possibly TRBD1 (5 bases). The V gene's germline CDR1 is DFQATT and CDR2 SNEGSKA (reference sequence). V lost 5 bases and J lost 5, with 15 bases in between. The CDR3 runs to 13 residues. CDR3 nucleotide sequence: TGCAGTGCTCCCAGCACAGGTTTGACTGAAGCTTTCTTT. It translates to CSAPSTGLTEAFF.

This clonotype was seen only a few times. V gene TRBV4-3 combines with J gene TRBJ2-1; no clear D. Germline V lookup: CDR1 LGHNA, CDR2 YSLEER. Trimming took off 0 bases at V and 15 bases at J, with 24 bases between the two ends. The CDR3 loop spans 16 amino acids. CDR3 DNA sequence: TGCGCCAGCAGCCAAGAAGGGCTATTCCGGGCGCTGAGACGGTTCTTC. The encoded protein is CASSQEGLFRALRRFF.